One T cell receptor (beta chain) is described in this entry. Its antigen is currently unknown. The sample is drawn from a study of T cell responses to AZD1222 COVID-19 vaccine. Overall study findings and caveats: Clonal diversity may have been underestimated in mostly white British donors.

Per germline, CDR1 SGHTA and CDR2 FQGNSA. CDR3 length: 14 amino acids. V lost 6 bases to trimming and J lost 1 base; unmatched junction nucleotides: 4. Some clones are missing from TCRdb's copy, which holds only in-frame ones; the method was immunoSEQ multiplex PCR. Of around 90,000 clones listed, about 93% are singletons. The sequencing used peripheral blood, collected on day 0 of MenACWY control vaccination. This receptor was identified in an adult in good health. This chain uses TRBV7-2 with TRBJ1-1; 8 positions match TRBD1. CDR3 nucleotide sequence: TGTGCCAGCAGGCGAGGACAGGGGAACACTGAAGCTTTCTTT. Translated, it gives CASRRGQGNTEAFF.